This TCR beta chain emerged from a study of OX40 agonist ivuxolimab in advanced cancers. Study-wide context: Patients were given ivuxolimab, an antibody that agonizes OX40 (CD134). Study outcomes and limitations: Clonal expansion was among the lowest in partial responders at 0.1-3.0 mg/kg, especially CD8+.

Concerning this clone itself: The antigen remains unidentified.

The CDR3 is made up of 15 amino acids. Per germline, CDR1 SGHRS and CDR2 YFSETQ. Trimming removed 3 bases from V and 9 bases from J; junction bases left unmatched: 15. The assay was immunoSEQ multiplex PCR, and TCRdb's table has in-frame clones only and misses some. The sample has 45,000 to 70,000 clones; 83% are singletons. The specimen was CD4+ or CD8+ T cells sorted from blood, collected in a trial of the OX40 agonist ivuxolimab. The genes are TRBV5-1 and TRBJ2-7; 7 positions agree with TRBD2. This sequence was found in an adult with an advanced solid tumor such as melanoma, head and neck, liver or kidney cancer. The CDR3 is CASSSRTSGGTGQYF. CDR3 nucleotide sequence: TGCGCCAGCAGCTCCCGGACTAGTGGGGGGACGGGGCAGTACTTC.